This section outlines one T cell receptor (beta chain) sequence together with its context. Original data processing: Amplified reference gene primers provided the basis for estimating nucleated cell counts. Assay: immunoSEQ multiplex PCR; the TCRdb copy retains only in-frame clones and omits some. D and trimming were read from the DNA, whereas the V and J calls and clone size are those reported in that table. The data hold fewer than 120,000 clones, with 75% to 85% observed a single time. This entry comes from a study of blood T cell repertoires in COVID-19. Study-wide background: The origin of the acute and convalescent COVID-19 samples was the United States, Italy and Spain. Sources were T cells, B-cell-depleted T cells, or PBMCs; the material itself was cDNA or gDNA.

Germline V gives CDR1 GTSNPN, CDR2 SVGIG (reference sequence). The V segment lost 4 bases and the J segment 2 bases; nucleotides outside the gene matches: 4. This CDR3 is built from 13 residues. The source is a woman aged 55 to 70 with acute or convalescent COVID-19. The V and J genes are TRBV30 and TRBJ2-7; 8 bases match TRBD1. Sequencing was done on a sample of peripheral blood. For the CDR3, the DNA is TGTGCCTGGAACCCGGGACAGGCCTACGAGCAGTACTTC. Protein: CAWNPGQAYEQYF.